These T cell receptor beta chains were read from a single sample in a study of cytomegalovirus exposure and HLA in healthy donors. Method: immunoSEQ multiplex PCR; TCRdb's copy keeps in-frame clones and lacks some. The table has roughly 230,000 clones, approximately 84% seen once; the top ten hold 0.24%. The sample was PBMCs. These receptor sequences come from a girl under 10 years old in good health and CMV-seronegative. Both conserved end residues are part of each CDR3.

v_call: TRBV6-5
j_call: TRBJ2-5
cdr3_aa: CASRTPAGAQETQYF

v_call: TRBV27
j_call: TRBJ1-4
cdr3_aa: CASSSVRTGHGGPLFF

v_call: TRBV4-1
j_call: TRBJ1-2
cdr3_aa: CASSQLDTGSRGYTF

v_call: TRBV7-8
j_call: TRBJ2-7
cdr3_aa: CASSSKGGAYEQYF

v_call: TRBV5-1
j_call: TRBJ2-7
cdr3_aa: CASSLSGGPTYEQYF

v_call: TRBV19
j_call: TRBJ1-6
cdr3_aa: CASTSQGAYNSPLHF

v_call: TRBV29-1
j_call: TRBJ2-7
cdr3_aa: CSAWDRGFYEQYF

v_call: TRBV9
j_call: TRBJ2-1
cdr3_aa: CASSVVGSPPNNEQFF

v_call: TRBV19
j_call: TRBJ2-2
cdr3_aa: CASTPLGLAGPGELFF

v_call: TRBV7-8
j_call: TRBJ2-5
cdr3_aa: CASSLAGGEETQYF

v_call: TRBV9
j_call: TRBJ1-6
cdr3_aa: CASSVKGVNSPLHF

v_call: TRBV10-3
j_call: TRBJ1-1
cdr3_aa: CAISERTAGEGAFF

v_call: TRBV9
j_call: TRBJ1-3
cdr3_aa: CASSVGHSLGAGADTIYF

v_call: TRBV27
j_call: TRBJ2-3
cdr3_aa: CASSLIASGGTSTDTQYF

v_call: TRBV7-6
j_call: TRBJ2-5
cdr3_aa: CASSLVVGGQQETQYF

v_call: TRBV5-1
j_call: TRBJ2-3
cdr3_aa: CASSQGLAGLGADTQYF

v_call: TRBV5-8
j_call: TRBJ2-1
cdr3_aa: CASSFGTSGYNEQFF

v_call: TRBV2
j_call: TRBJ1-5
cdr3_aa: CASSDTGSNQPQHF

v_call: TRBV19
j_call: TRBJ1-5
cdr3_aa: CASSPDRARRGSQPQHF

v_call: TRBV7-3
j_call: TRBJ1-3
cdr3_aa: CASAPDSGNTIYF

v_call: TRBV4-1
j_call: TRBJ2-3
cdr3_aa: CASSDSGTSTDTQYF

v_call: TRBV10-2
j_call: TRBJ2-5
cdr3_aa: CASSESKETQYF

v_call: TRBV5-1
j_call: TRBJ1-1
cdr3_aa: CASSQDTEAFF

v_call: TRBV5-1
j_call: TRBJ1-1
cdr3_aa: CASSSQGDLEAFF

v_call: TRBV6-5
j_call: TRBJ2-7
cdr3_aa: CASSRRQGFYEQYF

v_call: TRBV6-5
j_call: TRBJ2-1
cdr3_aa: CATLGRSTNEQFF

v_call: TRBV11-2
j_call: TRBJ2-5
cdr3_aa: CASSLWIDSAETQYF

v_call: TRBV19
j_call: TRBJ1-2
cdr3_aa: CASIGSGQGYGYTF

v_call: TRBV7-2
j_call: TRBJ2-7
cdr3_aa: CASSLELVIPRRIDEQYF

v_call: TRBV6-1
j_call: TRBJ1-3
cdr3_aa: CASSERGSGNTIYF

v_call: TRBV7-2
j_call: TRBJ2-7
cdr3_aa: CASSLGSAGTSYEQYF

v_call: TRBV5-4
j_call: TRBJ2-3
cdr3_aa: CASSLDVAGGVGADTQYF

v_call: TRBV5-1
j_call: TRBJ1-6
cdr3_aa: CASRPDTTSPLHF

v_call: TRBV6-5
j_call: TRBJ1-2
cdr3_aa: CASSFSQGSNGYTF

v_call: TRBV6-4
j_call: TRBJ1-5
cdr3_aa: CASPNQPQHF

v_call: TRBV27
j_call: TRBJ2-5
cdr3_aa: CASSLTSGYQETQYF

v_call: TRBV5-4
j_call: TRBJ1-3
cdr3_aa: CASSPGTVEDTIYF

v_call: TRBV5-1
j_call: TRBJ2-7
cdr3_aa: CASRYMSDTGYEQYF

v_call: TRBV5-1
j_call: TRBJ1-2
cdr3_aa: CASSLAGDRQSEGYTF

v_call: TRBV5-6
j_call: TRBJ1-3
cdr3_aa: CASSIRHAGNTIYF

v_call: TRBV7-9
j_call: TRBJ1-2
cdr3_aa: CASSLAGGEANYGYTF